This record looks at one T cell receptor beta chain sequence and its context. The target of this receptor is not known. Base-call qualities are not available, and no considerably larger clone is one nucleotide away. This entry belongs to a study of blood T cell repertoires in COVID-19 (dated by TCRdb to about 2020). Broadly, across the study: Collaborator samples came from the United States, Italy and Spain and covered acute and convalescent phases of COVID-19. The material from the prospective study consisted of cDNA or gDNA derived from T cells, B-cell-depleted T cells, or PBMCs. The dataset comprised deeply sampled blood TCRbeta repertoires from subjects exposed to, actively infected with, or recovered from COVID-19. The repertoires were released in a freely available public database meant as a resource for research on the immune response to SARS-CoV-2. Samples came from the ongoing ImmuneRACE study (first 160 participants) plus 1,254 subjects from 6 global collaborators. Nearly every sample came with metadata listing a de-identified subject ID, COVID-19 status, age in years and sex. HLA class I and class II types, where available, came from metadata supplied by the sample provider rather than from assay-based typing.

The germline V gene encodes CDR1 MGHRA and CDR2 YSYEKL. The CDR3, cysteine through phenylalanine, is 15 amino acids long. Here the CDR3 DNA is all that survives: 45 bases in frame from base 1. The junction carries 9 bases between V and J, which are trimmed by 0 bases and 1 base respectively. Paper-wide results and their limitations: The amount of clinical and demographic metadata varied by source and participant and was provided uncurated.

Whole blood was collected in K2EDTA tubes by collaborating institutions according to the institutions' own protocols. For TCRbeta analysis, collaborators shipped samples as frozen whole blood, isolated PBMCs, or DNA extracted from either of those sample types. TCRbeta CDR3 regions were amplified from genomic DNA by means of the immunoSEQ Assay, a bias-controlled multiplex PCR. Turning to the authors' computational methods: The number of nucleated cells in each sample was estimated from the amplification of reference gene primers within the assay. Sequence reads were collapsed and filtered to measure the absolute abundance of every unique TCRbeta CDR3 rearrangement. Productive Simpson clonality was computed per sample as the square root of Simpson's diversity index over productive rearrangements. Sourced from immuneACCESS, this table was stored by TCRdb with only in-frame sequences that have V and J called. A share of the clones is absent; for the studies checked, an unresolved V gene accounts for under half, and the remainder has no known explanation. The V and J calls and clone size are taken from that table; D and trimming were inferred from the DNA. The sample table holds 230,000 or so clones, of which 65% to 85% were seen once. Together, the top ten hold more than 6.5% of the sample.

The chain is encoded by TRBV4-1 joined to TRBJ1-2; a confident D gene designation cannot be given. The TCR was taken from a man aged 40-49 years with active or convalescent COVID-19. The sequenced material came from peripheral blood. This receptor carries the CDR3 CASSQDQRNNYGYTF. The nucleotides are TGCGCCAGCAGCCAAGATCAGAGGAATAACTATGGCTACACCTTC.